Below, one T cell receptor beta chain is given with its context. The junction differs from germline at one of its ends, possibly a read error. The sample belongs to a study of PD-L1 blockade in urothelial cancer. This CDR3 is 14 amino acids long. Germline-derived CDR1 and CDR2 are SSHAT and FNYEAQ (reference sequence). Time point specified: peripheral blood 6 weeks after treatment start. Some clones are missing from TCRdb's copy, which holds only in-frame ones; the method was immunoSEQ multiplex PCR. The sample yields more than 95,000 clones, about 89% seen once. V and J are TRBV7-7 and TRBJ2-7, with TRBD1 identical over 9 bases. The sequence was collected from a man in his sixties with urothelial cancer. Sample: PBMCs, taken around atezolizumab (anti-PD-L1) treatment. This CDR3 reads CASSPGTGRHEQYF. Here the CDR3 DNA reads TGTGCTAGCAGCCCCGGGACAGGGAGACACGAGCAGTACTTC.